One and the same sample provided the 14 T cell receptor beta chains below, sequenced in a study of shared clonotypes between healthy human individuals. Libraries were prepared by immunoSEQ multiplex PCR; TCRdb keeps only in-frame clonotypes and omits some of them. The table records 1,500,000 or so clones, roughly 97% of them present only once. Sample: naive CD4+ T cells sorted from blood. Subset indicated: CD45RA+ positively selected. These receptors were collected from a man under 40 in good health.

The chain carries TRBV7-9 and TRBJ2-5, with 7 bases aligning to TRBD2. In germline, CDR1 is SEHNR, CDR2 FQNEAQ (reference sequence). V shed 5 bases and J 3 bases; nucleotides not matched to a gene: 6. CDR3 length: 14 residues. The CDR3 protein is CASSGRAVEETQYF. Written as DNA, the CDR3 is TGTGCCAGCAGCGGGAGGGCGGTCGAAGAGACCCAGTACTTC.

The CDR3 region has the DNA TGTGCCAGCAGCTCCTTGCGGTCAGCGGGAGACCACAATGAGCAGTTCTTC. Protein sequence: CASSSLRSAGDHNEQFF. This rearrangement joins TRBV9 to TRBJ2-1; TRBD2 aligns across 8 bases. Trimming at V came to 4 bases and at J to 5 bases, leaving 14 bases not matched to a gene. CDR3 length: 17 residues. Germline V lookup: CDR1 SGDLS, CDR2 YYNGEE.

This chain connects TRBV18 to TRBJ2-1; D may be TRBD2 (7 bases). The V end lost 5 bases, the J end lost 9 bases, and 14 bases lay between the germline ends. CDR3 length equals 13 residues. The V gene's germline CDR1 is KGHSH and CDR2 LQKENI. The CDR3, as DNA: TGTGCCAGCTCAGGGACACGGGAGGTTGAGCAGTTCTTC. As protein: CASSGTREVEQFF.

This chain connects TRBV2 to TRBJ2-5; no reliable D call. Germline V gene sequence: CDR1 SNHLY, CDR2 FYNNEI. The CDR3 consists of 12 residues. The V and J ends lost 7 bases and 0 bases respectively, with 6 bases between them. CDR3 DNA sequence: TGTGCCAGCACCCAGTACCAAGAGACCCAGTACTTC. It is translated as CASTQYQETQYF.

The chain combines TRBV7-8 with TRBJ1-3; tentative D call: TRBD1 (6 bases). The CDR3 is 17 residues long. The V gene's germline CDR1 is SGHVS and CDR2 FQNEAQ. V lost 7 bases, J lost 2 bases, and 21 bases lay in between. CDR3: CASTPQLSGAPGNTIYF. The CDR3 DNA reads as TGTGCCAGCACTCCCCAACTGTCAGGGGCCCCTGGAAACACCATATATTTT.

The chain is built from TRBV9 and TRBJ1-5, with D possibly matching TRBD1 (6 bases). Trimming took off 4 bases at V and 4 bases at J, with 18 bases between the two ends. Germline V gene lookup returns CDR1 SGDLS and CDR2 YYNGEE. The CDR3 is made up of 16 amino acids. The CDR3 DNA sequence: TGTGCCAGCAGCTCAGGACAGTCAATTGGGAATCAGCCCCAGCATTTT. Translation: CASSSGQSIGNQPQHF.

The V and J genes are TRBV9 and TRBJ2-1; D is unresolved. The CDR3 spans 15 residues. Per germline, CDR1 SGDLS and CDR2 YYNGEE. Trimming pared 2 bases from V and 3 bases from J, leaving 12 bases between. The CDR3 nucleotides are TGTGCCAGCAGCGTTAGAGGTTCAGTCTACAATGAGCAGTTCTTC. Amino acid sequence: CASSVRGSVYNEQFF.

This rearrangement joins TRBV5-4 to TRBJ1-2; a possible D gene is TRBD1 (5 bases). Per germline, CDR1 SGHNT and CDR2 YYREEE (reference sequence). The CDR3 length is 18 residues. V was clipped by 3 bases and J by 13 bases, with 34 bases between them. CDR3 amino acids: CASSSPGEGEYPRSSRTF. The CDR3 bases are TGTGCCAGCAGCTCCCCGGGGGAGGGCGAATACCCTAGGTCTTCGCGCACCTTC.

The chain has TRBV5-1 and TRBJ1-1; D gene unclear. CDR1 and CDR2 (germline): SGHRS, YFSETQ. This CDR3 is 13 amino acids long. V lost 0 bases, J lost 3 bases, and 6 bases lay in between. CDR3 residues: CASSLEWDTEAFF. The CDR3 nucleotides are TGCGCCAGCAGCTTGGAGTGGGACACTGAAGCTTTCTTT.

The V gene is TRBV5-4, the J gene TRBJ1-1; maybe TRBD1 (6 bases). Trimming removed 4 bases from V and 0 bases from J, with 13 bases in between. Germline CDR1 and CDR2: SGHNT and YYREEE (reference sequence). The CDR3 is made up of 15 amino acids. CDR3 DNA sequence: TGTGCCAGCAGCCCCTGGACAGAACTGAACACTGAAGCTTTCTTT. It codes for CASSPWTELNTEAFF.

This clone was counted a single time. Relative to the germline gene, one junction end is altered; a read error may explain this. V is TRBV7-9 and J is TRBJ2-7, with D possibly called TRBD1 or TRBD2 (5 bases each). The CDR3 runs to 14 residues. Germline V lookup: CDR1 SEHNR, CDR2 FQNEAQ (reference sequence). This chain's CDR3 is CASSLDGSRDEQHF. DNA of the CDR3: TGTGCCAGCAGCTTAGACGGGTCTCGGGACGAGCAGCACTTC.

This chain joins TRBV7-2 and TRBJ1-1; D not certain. V lost 2 bases, J lost 5 bases, and 9 bases lay in between. The CDR3 sequence is 13 residues long. CDR1 is SGHTA and CDR2 is FQGNSA in the germline V gene. CDR3 DNA: TGTGCCAGCAGCTTACACAGAGGGACTGAAGCTTTCTTT. Its translation: CASSLHRGTEAFF. The whole variable domain, remainder taken from reference TRBV7-2 and TRBJ1-1, is GAGVSQSPSNKVTEKGKDVELRCDPISGHTALYWYRQSLGQGLEFLIYFQGNSAPDKSGLPSDRFSAERTGGSVSTLTIQRTQQEDSAVYLCASSLHRGTEAFFGQGTRLTVV.

The chain is built from TRBV2 and TRBJ2-1, with 14 bases aligning to TRBD2. The germline V gene encodes CDR1 SNHLY and CDR2 FYNNEI. V gave up 8 bases and J gave up 1 base; unmatched junction bases: 7. This CDR3 spans 17 amino acids. The CDR3 loop reads CASGGLAGANSYNEQFF. The CDR3 DNA follows: TGTGCCAGCGGGGGACTAGCGGGAGCTAATTCCTACAATGAGCAGTTCTTC.

CDR3 in DNA: TGTGCCAGCAGTTACTCGAGGGGAAGGGATACGCAGTATTTT. Its translation is CASSYSRGRDTQYF. The chain couples TRBV6-6 to TRBJ2-3; D might be TRBD1 or TRBD2, each matching 5 bases. Per the germline V gene, CDR1 is MNHNY and CDR2 is SVGAGI (reference sequence). This CDR3 spans 14 amino acids. The V end lost 0 bases, the J end lost 6 bases, and 10 bases lay between the germline ends.